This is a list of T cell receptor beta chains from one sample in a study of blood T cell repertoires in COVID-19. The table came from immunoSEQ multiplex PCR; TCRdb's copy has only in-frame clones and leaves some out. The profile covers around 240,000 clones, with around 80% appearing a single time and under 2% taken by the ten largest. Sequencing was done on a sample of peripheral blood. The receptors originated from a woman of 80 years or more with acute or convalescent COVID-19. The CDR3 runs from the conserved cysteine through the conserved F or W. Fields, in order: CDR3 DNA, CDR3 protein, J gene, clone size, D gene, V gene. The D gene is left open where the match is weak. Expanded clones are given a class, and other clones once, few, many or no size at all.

TGTGCCAGCTGTCAGGGTTTGAGGGAAAAACTGTTTTTT,CASCQGLREKLFF,TRBJ1-4,once,.,TRBV28
TGTGCCAGCAGCTTAGATCGGGGAGCCTATGGCTACACCTTC,CASSLDRGAYGYTF,TRBJ1-2,once,.,TRBV7-2
TGTGCCAGCAGTTACTCCCGACAGGCGGGTGGCTACACCTTC,CASSYSRQAGGYTF,TRBJ1-2,.,.,TRBV6-6
TGCAGCGTGGCAACGGGACAGGGGAAGTACGAGCAGTACTTC,CSVATGQGKYEQYF,TRBJ2-7,.,TRBD1,TRBV29-1
TGTGCCAGCAGCTCAACCGACAGGGCAGATACGCAGTATTTT,CASSSTDRADTQYF,TRBJ2-3,.,TRBD1,TRBV5-8
TGTGCCAGCACGCGGGACAGGGAAGAGACCCAGTACTTC,CASTRDREETQYF,TRBJ2-5,.,TRBD1,TRBV2
TGTGCCAGCTCACCAAGGGGCTGGGAAAGGGGAAACACTGAAGCTTTCTTT,CASSPRGWERGNTEAFF,TRBJ1-1,.,.,TRBV18
TGTGCCAGCAGCTCACCCGACAGGGGAGATACGCAGTATTTT,CASSSPDRGDTQYF,TRBJ2-3,.,TRBD1,TRBV7-2
TGTGCCAGCAGCTCCACGGGGCTAGCGGGGCCCCTGGGGCAGTTCTTC,CASSSTGLAGPLGQFF,TRBJ2-1,.,TRBD2,TRBV7-3
TGTGCCAGCAGGCCCCGACTAGCGGGGTCCTACGAGCAGTACTTC,CASRPRLAGSYEQYF,TRBJ2-7,.,TRBD2,TRBV28
TGTGCCACCAGCCCCCGGGACAGGATTAACTATGGCTACACCTTC,CATSPRDRINYGYTF,TRBJ1-2,few,TRBD1,TRBV15
TGTGCCAGTAGTATATTACGGTTGGGGGCCAACGTCCTGACTTTC,CASSILRLGANVLTF,TRBJ2-6,.,.,TRBV19
TGTGCCAGCAGCTCGACTAGCGGGGGAACCTACGAGCAGTACTTC,CASSSTSGGTYEQYF,TRBJ2-7,once,TRBD2,TRBV7-2
TGTGCCAGCAGCTTCATCGGACAGAACACTGAAGCTTTCTTT,CASSFIGQNTEAFF,TRBJ1-1,.,.,TRBV7-9
TGTGCCAGCAGCTTAGGGCCGGGGGGCGGTGCAGATACGCAGTATTTT,CASSLGPGGGADTQYF,TRBJ2-3,.,.,TRBV11-2
TGTGCCAGCAGAGCAAGCAGACAGGGGGGGAGTGGCTACACCTTC,CASRASRQGGSGYTF,TRBJ1-2,few,TRBD1,TRBV25-1
TGTGCCAGTAGTCCCTACAGGGGGCTGAGCAATCAGCCCCAGCATTTT,CASSPYRGLSNQPQHF,TRBJ1-5,.,TRBD1,TRBV19
TGTGCCAGTAGCTCGGGAGCTTCTGGTGAAAAACTGTTTTTT,CASSSGASGEKLFF,TRBJ1-4,.,.,TRBV19
TGTGCCAGCAGCCCCTTTCGGGCGGGAAACACCGGGGAGCTGTTTTTT,CASSPFRAGNTGELFF,TRBJ2-2,.,.,TRBV7-3
TGTGCCATCAGTTCCGGGACAGGGAGAGGAAACGAGCAGTACTTC,CAISSGTGRGNEQYF,TRBJ2-7,.,TRBD1,TRBV10-3
TGTGCCAGCAGCTTAAATGGGGCGGTACCCTATGAAGCTTTCTTT,CASSLNGAVPYEAFF,TRBJ1-1,.,.,TRBV7-3
TGTGCCAGCAGAATGAGGGGGCGCGGGGTGATTGAGACCCAGTACTTC,CASRMRGRGVIETQYF,TRBJ2-5,.,.,TRBV7-2
TGTGCCAGCAGTCAGGACAGGGGGCGCGCAGATACGCAGTATTTT,CASSQDRGRADTQYF,TRBJ2-3,.,TRBD1,TRBV6-6
TGTGCCAGCAGCTTCGGAACAGGGTCGTATAGCAATCAGCCCCAGCATTTT,CASSFGTGSYSNQPQHF,TRBJ1-5,few,.,TRBV5-6
TGCGCCAGCAGCTTGCGACAGGCACGGGGAGATACGCAGTATTTT,CASSLRQARGDTQYF,TRBJ2-3,.,.,TRBV5-1
TGTGCCAGTAGTTCCGGGACAGCCGGGAGCTCTGGAAACACCATATATTTT,CASSSGTAGSSGNTIYF,TRBJ1-3,.,TRBD1,TRBV19
TGTGCCAGCAGCCCCGGACTAGCGGGGGGTCATATTACAGCCTACGAGCAGTACTTC,CASSPGLAGGHITAYEQYF,TRBJ2-7,.,TRBD2,TRBV7-8
TGTGCCAGCAGCTGGAATGCCGGGGGCTCCTACGAGCAGTACTTC,CASSWNAGGSYEQYF,TRBJ2-7,.,.,TRBV7-2
TGTGCCAGCAGCTTCCTGTCGTTAGCCAAAAACATTCAGTACTTC,CASSFLSLAKNIQYF,TRBJ2-4,.,.,TRBV5-6
TGTGCCAGTAGTATACCGGGACACCGCTATGGCTACACCTTC,CASSIPGHRYGYTF,TRBJ1-2,.,.,TRBV19
TGCAAGAAAGCCGTGAACACTGAAGCTTTCTTT,CKKAVNTEAFF,TRBJ1-1,.,.,TRBV29-1
TGTGCCAGCAGTAGGACAGGGGCAAATCGGGAGACCCAGTACTTC,CASSRTGANRETQYF,TRBJ2-5,.,TRBD1,TRBV7-2
TGTGCCAGCAGTGACTCCGAGACTGCTGGCCCCCAGCATTTT,CASSDSETAGPQHF,TRBJ1-5,once,.,TRBV6-4
TGTGCCAGCAGGCAAAGGGGCCAGAACACCGGGGAGCTGTTTTTT,CASRQRGQNTGELFF,TRBJ2-2,.,.,TRBV3-1/TRBV3-2
TGCGCCAGCAGCTTGGCCCCCGGGGCTGGGGCCAACGTCCTGACTTTC,CASSLAPGAGANVLTF,TRBJ2-6,once,.,TRBV5-1
TGTGCCAGCAGTGGCCCTCCGATTGACAGGGATCCCCTCTACGAGCAGTACTTC,CASSGPPIDRDPLYEQYF,TRBJ2-7,.,TRBD1,TRBV6-4
TGTGCCAGCAGCTTAGGAGGGACTAGCGGGAACACCGGGGAGCTGTTTTTT,CASSLGGTSGNTGELFF,TRBJ2-2,.,TRBD2,TRBV7-9
TGTGCCAGCAGACCTCAGGCTGCGGGGTCCTACAATGAGCAGTTCTTC,CASRPQAAGSYNEQFF,TRBJ2-1,.,.,TRBV3-1/TRBV3-2
TGTGCTAGTGGTTTGAATCAAGGAAACACCATATATTTT,CASGLNQGNTIYF,TRBJ1-3,once,.,TRBV12-5
TGTGCCAGCTCGACGACCCGGGACAGGGGGAACACCGGGGAGCTGTTTTTT,CASSTTRDRGNTGELFF,TRBJ2-2,.,TRBD1,TRBV18